What follows is one T cell receptor (beta chain) and its context. TCRdb's table, derived via immunoSEQ multiplex PCR, lists solely in-frame clones and lacks some. The sample has about 14,000 clones; 80% to 90% are singletons. The sample comes from a study of blood T cell repertoires in COVID-19. Study context: Nucleic acid was either cDNA or gDNA, and it came from T cells, B-cell-depleted T cells, or PBMCs.

CDR1 and CDR2 from the germline V gene are SGHTA and FQGNSA. The CDR3 has 12 amino acids. V was shortened by 5 bases and J by 4 bases, with 8 bases between the two germline ends. Sequences were obtained from peripheral blood. The TCR was taken from a human donor in a cohort sampled during active COVID-19. This chain connects TRBV7-2 to TRBJ2-5; D unclear. CDR3 bases: TGTGCCAGCAGCGCCTCGAGAGAGACCCAGTACTTC. Protein: CASSASRETQYF.